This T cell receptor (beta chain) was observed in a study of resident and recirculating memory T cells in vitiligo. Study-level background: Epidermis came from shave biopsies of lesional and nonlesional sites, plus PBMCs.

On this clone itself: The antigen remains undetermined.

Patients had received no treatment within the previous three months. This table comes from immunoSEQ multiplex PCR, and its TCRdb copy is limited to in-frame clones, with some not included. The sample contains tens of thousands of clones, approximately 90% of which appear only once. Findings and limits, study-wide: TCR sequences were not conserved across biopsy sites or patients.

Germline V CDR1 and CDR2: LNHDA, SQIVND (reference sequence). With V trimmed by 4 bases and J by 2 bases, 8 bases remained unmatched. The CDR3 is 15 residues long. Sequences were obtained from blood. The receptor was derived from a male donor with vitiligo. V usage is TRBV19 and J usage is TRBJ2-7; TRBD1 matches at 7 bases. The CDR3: CASSRAGTATYEQYF. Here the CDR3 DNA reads TGTGCCAGTAGTAGGGCCGGGACAGCCACCTACGAGCAGTACTTC.